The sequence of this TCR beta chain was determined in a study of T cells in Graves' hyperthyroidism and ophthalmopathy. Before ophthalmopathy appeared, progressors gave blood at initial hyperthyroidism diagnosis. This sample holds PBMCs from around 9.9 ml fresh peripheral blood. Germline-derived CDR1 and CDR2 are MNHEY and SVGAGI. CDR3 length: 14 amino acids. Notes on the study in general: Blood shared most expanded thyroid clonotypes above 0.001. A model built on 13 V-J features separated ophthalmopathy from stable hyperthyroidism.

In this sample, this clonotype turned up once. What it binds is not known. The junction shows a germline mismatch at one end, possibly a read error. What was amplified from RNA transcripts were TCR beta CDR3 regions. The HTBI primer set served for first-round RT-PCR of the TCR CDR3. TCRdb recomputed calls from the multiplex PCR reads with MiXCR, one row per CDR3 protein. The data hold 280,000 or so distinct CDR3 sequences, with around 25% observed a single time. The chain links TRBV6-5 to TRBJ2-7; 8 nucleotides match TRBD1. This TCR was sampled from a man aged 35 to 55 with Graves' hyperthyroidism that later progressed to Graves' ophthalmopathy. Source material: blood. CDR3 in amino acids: CAGSLEDRGYEQYF. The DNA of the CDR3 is TGTGCCGGCAGTTTAGAAGACAGGGGCTACGAGCAGTACTTC.